The present entry profiles one T cell receptor (beta chain) with its context. The antigen is not known. Broader study findings: Whole repertoires were not studied in the larger cohort, only one V-J beta rearrangement. Greatest tumor Treg TCR overlap was with tumor naive CD4+ cells. The TCR gene usage of tumor memory CD4+ T cells clustered together with blood and lymph node memory CD4+ cells and with lymph node naive CD4+ cells.

Full-length variable regions came from constant-region reverse primers plus semi-nested Nested Universal Primer A PCR. TCRdb fed the 5' RACE reads into MiXCR, producing one record per CDR3 protein. The sample has approximately 57,000 distinct CDR3 sequences; about a fifth are singletons. The CDR3 has 15 amino acids. CDR1 and CDR2 (germline): LNHNV, YYDKDF (reference sequence). V gave up 0 bases and J gave up 2 bases; unmatched junction bases: 2. Treg sorting used a CD4+CD25+CD127-/low gate. Source material: tumor-infiltrating Tregs sorted from the breast tumor. The TCR sequence derives from a female donor with breast cancer. The rearrangement joins TRBV15 to TRBJ2-5; 8 positions agree with TRBD1. The CDR3 nucleotides are TGTGCCACCAGCAGAGATAACAGGGGGCAAGAGACCCAGTACTTC. This gives the protein CATSRDNRGQETQYF.